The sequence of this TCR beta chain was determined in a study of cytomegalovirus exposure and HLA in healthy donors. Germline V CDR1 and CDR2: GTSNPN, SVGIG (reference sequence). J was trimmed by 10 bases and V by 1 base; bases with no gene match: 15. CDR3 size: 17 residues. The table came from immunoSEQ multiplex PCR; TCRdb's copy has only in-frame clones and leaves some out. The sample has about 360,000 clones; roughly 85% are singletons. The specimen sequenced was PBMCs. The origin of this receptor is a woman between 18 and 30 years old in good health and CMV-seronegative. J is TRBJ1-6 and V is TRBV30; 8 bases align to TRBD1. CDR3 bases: TGTGCCTGGAGTGACCCGCCCGACAGGGGCCAAGGGTCACCCCTCCACTTT. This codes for CAWSDPPDRGQGSPLHF. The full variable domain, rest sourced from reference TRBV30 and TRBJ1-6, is SQTIHQWPATLVQPVGSPLSLECTVEGTSNPNLYWYRQAAGRGLQLLFYSVGIGQISSEVPQNLSASRPQDRQFILSSKKLLLSDSGFYLCAWSDPPDRGQGSPLHFGNGTRLTVT.